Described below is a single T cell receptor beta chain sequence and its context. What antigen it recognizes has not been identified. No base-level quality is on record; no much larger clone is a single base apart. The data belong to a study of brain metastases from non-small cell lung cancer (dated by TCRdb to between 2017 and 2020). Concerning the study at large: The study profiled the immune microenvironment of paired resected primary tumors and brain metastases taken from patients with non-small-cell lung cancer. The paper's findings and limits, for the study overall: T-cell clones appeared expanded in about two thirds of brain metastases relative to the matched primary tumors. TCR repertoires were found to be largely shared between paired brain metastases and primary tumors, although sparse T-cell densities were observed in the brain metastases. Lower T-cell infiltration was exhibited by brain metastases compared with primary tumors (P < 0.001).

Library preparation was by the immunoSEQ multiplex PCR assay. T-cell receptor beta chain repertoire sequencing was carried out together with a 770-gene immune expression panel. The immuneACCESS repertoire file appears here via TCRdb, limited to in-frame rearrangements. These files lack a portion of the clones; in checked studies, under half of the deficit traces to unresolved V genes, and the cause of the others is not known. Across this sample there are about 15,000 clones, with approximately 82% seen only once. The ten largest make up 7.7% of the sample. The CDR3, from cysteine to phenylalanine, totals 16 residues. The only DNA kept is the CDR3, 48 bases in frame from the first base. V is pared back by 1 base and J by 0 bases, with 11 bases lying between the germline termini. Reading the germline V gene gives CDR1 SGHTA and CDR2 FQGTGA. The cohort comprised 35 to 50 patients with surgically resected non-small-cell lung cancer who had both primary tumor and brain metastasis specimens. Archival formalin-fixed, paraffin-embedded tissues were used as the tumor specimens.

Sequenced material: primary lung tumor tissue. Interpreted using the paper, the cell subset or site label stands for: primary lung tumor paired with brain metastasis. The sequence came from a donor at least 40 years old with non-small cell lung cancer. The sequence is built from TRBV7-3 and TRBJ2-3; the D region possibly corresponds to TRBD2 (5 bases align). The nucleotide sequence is TGTGCCAGCAGCTTAAGATCGAGCGGTAGCACAGATACGCAGTATTTT. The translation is CASSLRSSGSTDTQYF.